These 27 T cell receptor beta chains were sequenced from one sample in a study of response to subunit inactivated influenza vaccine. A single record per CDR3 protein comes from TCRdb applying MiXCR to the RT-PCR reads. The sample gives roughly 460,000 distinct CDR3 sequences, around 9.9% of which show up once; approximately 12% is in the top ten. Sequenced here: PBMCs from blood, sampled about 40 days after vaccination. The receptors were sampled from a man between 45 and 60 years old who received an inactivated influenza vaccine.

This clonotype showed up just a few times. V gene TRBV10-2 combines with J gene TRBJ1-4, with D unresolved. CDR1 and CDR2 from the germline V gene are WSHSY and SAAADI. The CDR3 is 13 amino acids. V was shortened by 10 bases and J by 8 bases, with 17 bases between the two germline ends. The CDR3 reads CATRGGVGEKLFF. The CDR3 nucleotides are TGCGCCACCCGGGGTGGGGTCGGCGAAAAACTGTTTTTT.

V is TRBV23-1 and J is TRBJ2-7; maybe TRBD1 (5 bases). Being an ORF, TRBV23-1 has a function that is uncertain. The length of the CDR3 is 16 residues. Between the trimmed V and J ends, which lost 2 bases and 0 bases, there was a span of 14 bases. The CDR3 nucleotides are TGCGCCAGCAGTCAAAAGGCCAGACAGAGCTCCTACGAGCAGTACTTC. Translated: CASSQKARQSSYEQYF.

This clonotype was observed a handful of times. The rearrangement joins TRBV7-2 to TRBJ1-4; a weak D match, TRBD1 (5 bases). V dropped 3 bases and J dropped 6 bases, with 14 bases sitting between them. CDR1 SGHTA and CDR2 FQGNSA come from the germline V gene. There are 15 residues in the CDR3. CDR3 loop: CASSFVLGGDEKLFF. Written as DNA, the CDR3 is TGTGCCAGCAGCTTCGTATTAGGAGGGGATGAAAAACTGTTTTTT.

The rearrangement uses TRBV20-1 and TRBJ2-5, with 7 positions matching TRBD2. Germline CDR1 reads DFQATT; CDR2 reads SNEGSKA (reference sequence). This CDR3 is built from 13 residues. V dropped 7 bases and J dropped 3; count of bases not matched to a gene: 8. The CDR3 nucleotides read TGCAGTGGCGGGAGTTGGGGAAAAGAGACCCAGTACTTC. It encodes CSGGSWGKETQYF.

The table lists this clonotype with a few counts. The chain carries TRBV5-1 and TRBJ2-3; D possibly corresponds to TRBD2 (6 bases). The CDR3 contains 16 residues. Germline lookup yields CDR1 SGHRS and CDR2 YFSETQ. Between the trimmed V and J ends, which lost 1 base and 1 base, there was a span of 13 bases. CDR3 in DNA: TGCGCCAGCAGCTTGTCGGCTAGCGAGCGCACAGATACGCAGTATTTT. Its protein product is CASSLSASERTDTQYF.

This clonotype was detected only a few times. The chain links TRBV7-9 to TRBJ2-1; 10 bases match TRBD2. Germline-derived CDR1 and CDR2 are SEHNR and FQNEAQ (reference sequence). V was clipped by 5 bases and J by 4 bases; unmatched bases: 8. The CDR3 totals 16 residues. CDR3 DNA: TGTGCCAGCAGCCCATTTAGCGGGAGGAAGTACAATGAGCAGTTCTTC. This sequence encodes CASSPFSGRKYNEQFF.

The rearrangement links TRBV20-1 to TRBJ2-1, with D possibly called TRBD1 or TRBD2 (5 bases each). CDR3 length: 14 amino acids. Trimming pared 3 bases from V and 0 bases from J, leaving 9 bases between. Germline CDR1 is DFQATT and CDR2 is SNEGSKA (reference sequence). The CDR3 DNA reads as TGCAGTGCTAGTTCGGGGCCCTCCTACAATGAGCAGTTCTTC. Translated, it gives CSASSGPSYNEQFF.

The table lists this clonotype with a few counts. The CDR3 region is CASSHRGGRQGQETQYF. CDR3 nucleotides: TGTGCCAGCAGCCACCGCGGCGGTCGACAGGGGCAAGAGACCCAGTACTTC. V is TRBV6-2 or TRBV6-3 and J is TRBJ2-5, with TRBD1 identical over 8 bases. This CDR3 is built from 17 residues. Germline assignment: CDR1 MNHEY and CDR2 SVGEGT. The trim removed 6 bases at V and 2 bases at J, leaving 14 bases unmatched.

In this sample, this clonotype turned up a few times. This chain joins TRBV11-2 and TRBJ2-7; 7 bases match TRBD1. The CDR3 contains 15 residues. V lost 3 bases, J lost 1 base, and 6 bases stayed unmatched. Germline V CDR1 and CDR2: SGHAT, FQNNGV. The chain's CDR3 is CASSLVDRQSYEQYF. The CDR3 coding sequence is TGTGCCAGCAGCTTGGTGGACAGGCAATCCTACGAGCAGTACTTC. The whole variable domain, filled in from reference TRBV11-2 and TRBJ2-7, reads EAGVAQSPRYKIIEKRQSVAFWCNPISGHATLYWYQQILGQGPKLLIQFQNNGVVDDSQLPKDRFSAERLKGVDSTLKIQPAKLEDSAVYLCASSLVDRQSYEQYFGPGTRLTVT.

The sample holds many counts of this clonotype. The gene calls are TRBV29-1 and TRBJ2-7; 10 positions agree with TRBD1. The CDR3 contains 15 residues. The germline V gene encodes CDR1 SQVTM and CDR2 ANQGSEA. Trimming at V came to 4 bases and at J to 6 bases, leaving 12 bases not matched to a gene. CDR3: CSVGLTTGGRVEQYF. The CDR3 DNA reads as TGCAGCGTTGGACTTACGACAGGGGGCAGGGTCGAGCAGTACTTC.

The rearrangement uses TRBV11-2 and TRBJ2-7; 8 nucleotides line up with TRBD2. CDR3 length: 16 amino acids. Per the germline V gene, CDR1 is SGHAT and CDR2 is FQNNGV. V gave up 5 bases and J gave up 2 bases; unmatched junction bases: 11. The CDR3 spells CASSPSSGRYTYEQYF. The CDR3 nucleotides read TGTGCCAGCAGCCCCTCTAGCGGGCGATATACCTACGAGCAGTACTTC.

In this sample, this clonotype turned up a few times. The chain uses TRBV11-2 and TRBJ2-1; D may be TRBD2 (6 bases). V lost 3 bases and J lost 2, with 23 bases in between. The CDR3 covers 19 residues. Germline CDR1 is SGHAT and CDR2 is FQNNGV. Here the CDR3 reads CASSLNLAGIEVAYNEQFF. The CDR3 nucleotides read TGTGCCAGCAGCTTGAACCTGGCGGGGATAGAAGTTGCCTACAATGAGCAGTTCTTC.

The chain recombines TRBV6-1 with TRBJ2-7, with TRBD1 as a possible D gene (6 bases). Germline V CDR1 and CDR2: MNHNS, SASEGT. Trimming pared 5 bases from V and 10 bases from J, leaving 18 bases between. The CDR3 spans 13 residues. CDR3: CASSREGGATQYF. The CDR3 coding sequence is TGTGCCAGCAGTCGCGAAGGGGGTGCAACACAGTACTTC.

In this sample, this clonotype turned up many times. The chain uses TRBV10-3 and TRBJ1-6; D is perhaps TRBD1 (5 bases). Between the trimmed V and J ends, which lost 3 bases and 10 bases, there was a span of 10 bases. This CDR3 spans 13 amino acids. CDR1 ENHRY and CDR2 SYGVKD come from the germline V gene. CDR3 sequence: CAISEAGRSPLHF. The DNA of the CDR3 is TGTGCCATCAGTGAAGCAGGGCGGTCACCCCTCCACTTT.

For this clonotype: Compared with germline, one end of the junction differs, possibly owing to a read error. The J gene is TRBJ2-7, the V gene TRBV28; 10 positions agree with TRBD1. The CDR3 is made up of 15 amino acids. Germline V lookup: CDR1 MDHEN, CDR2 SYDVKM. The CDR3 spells CGSSLRQGALDEQYF. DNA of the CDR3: TGTGGCAGCAGTTTAAGACAGGGGGCTTTGGACGAGCAGTACTTC.

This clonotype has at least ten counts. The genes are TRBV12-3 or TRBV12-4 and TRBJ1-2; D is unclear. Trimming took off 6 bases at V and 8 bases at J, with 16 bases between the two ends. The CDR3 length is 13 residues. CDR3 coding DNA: TGTGCCAGCAGCCTACGGGGAATTGGGGGCTACACCTTC. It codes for CASSLRGIGGYTF.

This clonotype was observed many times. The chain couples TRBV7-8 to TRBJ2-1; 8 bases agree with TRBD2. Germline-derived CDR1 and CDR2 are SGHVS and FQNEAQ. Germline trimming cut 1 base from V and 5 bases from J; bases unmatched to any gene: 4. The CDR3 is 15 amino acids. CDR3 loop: CASSLETSGNNEQFF. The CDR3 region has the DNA TGTGCCAGCAGCTTAGAAACTAGCGGCAACAATGAGCAGTTCTTC.

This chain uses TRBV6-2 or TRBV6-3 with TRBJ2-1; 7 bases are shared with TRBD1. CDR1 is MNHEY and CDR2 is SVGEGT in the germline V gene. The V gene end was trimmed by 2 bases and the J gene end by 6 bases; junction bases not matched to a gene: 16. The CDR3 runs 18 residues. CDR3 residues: CASSYHMEGTAFANEQFF. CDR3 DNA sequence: TGTGCCAGCAGTTACCACATGGAAGGGACAGCCTTCGCCAATGAGCAGTTCTTC.

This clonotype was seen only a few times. CDR3 sequence reads: CASSYSWRTNTGELFF. For the CDR3, the DNA is TGTGCCAGCAGTTACTCGTGGAGGACGAACACCGGGGAGCTGTTTTTT. The chain couples TRBV6-5 to TRBJ2-2, with D perhaps matching TRBD2 (5 bases). Germline V gene sequence: CDR1 MNHEY, CDR2 SVGAGI. This CDR3 has 16 amino acids. Trimming removed 0 bases at V and 0 bases at J, with 8 bases between.

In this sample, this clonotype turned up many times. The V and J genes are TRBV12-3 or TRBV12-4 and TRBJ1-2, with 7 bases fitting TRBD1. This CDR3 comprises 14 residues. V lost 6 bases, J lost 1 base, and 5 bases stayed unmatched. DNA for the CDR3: TGTGCCAGCAGGGCGGACAGGAGTAACTATGGCTACACCTTC. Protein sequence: CASRADRSNYGYTF.

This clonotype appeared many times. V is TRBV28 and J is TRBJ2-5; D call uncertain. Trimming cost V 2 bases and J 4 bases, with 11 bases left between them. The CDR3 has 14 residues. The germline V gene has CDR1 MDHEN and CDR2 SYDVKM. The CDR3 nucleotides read TGTGCCAGCAGTTTACGGCCGGTCCCAGAGACCCAGTACTTC. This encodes CASSLRPVPETQYF.

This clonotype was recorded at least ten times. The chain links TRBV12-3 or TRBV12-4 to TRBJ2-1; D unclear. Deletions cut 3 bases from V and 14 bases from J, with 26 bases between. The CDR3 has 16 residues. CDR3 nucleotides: TGTGCCAGCAGTTTGAGTTGGCCCGTAGACTCGCCGCGAGAGTTCTTC. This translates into CASSLSWPVDSPREFF.

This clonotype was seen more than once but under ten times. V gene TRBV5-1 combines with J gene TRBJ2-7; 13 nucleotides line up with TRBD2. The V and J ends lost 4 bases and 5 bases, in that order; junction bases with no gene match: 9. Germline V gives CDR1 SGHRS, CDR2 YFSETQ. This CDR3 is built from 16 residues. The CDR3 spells CASSGDGLAGVDEQYF. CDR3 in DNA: TGCGCCAGCAGCGGCGATGGACTAGCGGGGGTCGACGAGCAGTACTTC.

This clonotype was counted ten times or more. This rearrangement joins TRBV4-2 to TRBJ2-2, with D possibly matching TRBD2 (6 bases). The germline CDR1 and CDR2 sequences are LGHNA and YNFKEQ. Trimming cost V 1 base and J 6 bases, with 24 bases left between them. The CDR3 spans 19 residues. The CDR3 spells CASSQALVAGRINAGELFF. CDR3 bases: TGTGCCAGCAGCCAAGCATTAGTAGCAGGGAGGATAAATGCCGGGGAGCTGTTTTTT.

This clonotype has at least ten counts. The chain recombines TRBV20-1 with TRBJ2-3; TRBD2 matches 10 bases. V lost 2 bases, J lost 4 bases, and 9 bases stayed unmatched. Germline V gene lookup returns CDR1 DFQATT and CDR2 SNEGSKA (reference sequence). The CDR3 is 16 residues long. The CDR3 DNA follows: TGCAGTGCTAGATTGCCAGCGGGGGGGCTGGCAGATACGCAGTATTTT. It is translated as CSARLPAGGLADTQYF.

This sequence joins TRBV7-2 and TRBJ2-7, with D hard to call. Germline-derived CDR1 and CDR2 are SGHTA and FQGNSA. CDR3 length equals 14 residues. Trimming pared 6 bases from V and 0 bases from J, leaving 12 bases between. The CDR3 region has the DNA TGTGCCAGCAGATACCGGGCGAGCTCCTACGAGCAGTACTTC. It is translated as CASRYRASSYEQYF.

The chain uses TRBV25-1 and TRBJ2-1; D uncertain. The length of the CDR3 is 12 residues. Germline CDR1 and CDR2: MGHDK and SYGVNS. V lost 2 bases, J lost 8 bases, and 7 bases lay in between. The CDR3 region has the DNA TGTGCCAGCAGTGAAGTGGGCCATGAGCAGTTCTTC. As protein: CASSEVGHEQFF.